Listed below are T cell receptor beta chains from one sample, sequenced in a study of post-analysis software for immune sequencing data. Using its own MiXCR run on the PCR reads, TCRdb lists one record per CDR3 protein. The sample consists of a few hundred thousand distinct CDR3 sequences, roughly 34% of them appearing once. Sequenced input: blood. These receptors were obtained from a girl aged 2 to 17 with multiple sclerosis. Both conserved end residues are part of each CDR3. D genes are given only for firm matches. Not all rows give a size; the values are once, few, many and, for expanded clones, a class.

size: few
D: -
J: TRBJ2-7
V: TRBV20-1
CDR3: CSASRSPGAYEQYF

size: -
D: -
J: -
V: TRBV18
CDR3: CASSPAYLDEQYF

size: few
D: -
J: TRBJ2-5
V: TRBV6-6
CDR3: CASSPMRGAIETQYF

size: -
D: TRBD1
J: TRBJ1-4
V: TRBV13
CDR3: CASSFKGAPGEKLFF

size: -
D: -
J: TRBJ2-5
V: TRBV12-3/TRBV12-4
CDR3: CASRSLGVPRQYF

size: -
D: TRBD1
J: TRBJ2-5
V: TRBV2
CDR3: CASRVGTGAETQYF

size: few
D: -
J: TRBJ1-1
V: TRBV11-1
CDR3: CASTGTENTEAFF

size: -
D: -
J: TRBJ2-6
V: TRBV5-1
CDR3: CASSFSGGGLSGANVLTF

size: -
D: -
J: TRBJ1-1
V: TRBV4-1
CDR3: CASQGLMNTEAFF

size: -
D: -
J: TRBJ2-7
V: TRBV20-1
CDR3: CSATGRGLYEQYF

size: -
D: TRBD1
J: TRBJ2-5
V: TRBV2
CDR3: CASRGTGSRTQYF

size: -
D: -
J: TRBJ2-5
V: TRBV5-1
CDR3: CASSPKFVDSEETQYF

size: once
D: -
J: TRBJ2-3
V: TRBV4-1
CDR3: CASSQGPDRGDTQYF

size: -
D: -
J: TRBJ1-2
V: TRBV5-6
CDR3: CASSLVRRYHYGYTF

size: -
D: TRBD1
J: TRBJ1-5
V: TRBV20-1
CDR3: CSAPDRVVDQPQHF

size: -
D: -
J: TRBJ1-2
V: TRBV29-1
CDR3: CSVATVAFGGYTF

size: few
D: -
J: TRBJ1-5
V: TRBV24-1
CDR3: CATSATVDNQPQHF

size: -
D: -
J: TRBJ2-4
V: TRBV15
CDR3: CATSIERHPIQYF

size: few
D: -
J: TRBJ2-1
V: TRBV20-1
CDR3: CSAETGTYDEQFF

size: few
D: TRBD1
J: TRBJ2-3
V: TRBV25-1
CDR3: CASSESKGGFPDTQYF

size: many
D: TRBD2
J: TRBJ2-1
V: TRBV10-1
CDR3: CASSVAGNEQFF

size: -
D: TRBD2
J: TRBJ2-3
V: TRBV11-2
CDR3: CASSLGGGATDTQYF

size: few
D: -
J: TRBJ2-7
V: TRBV20-1
CDR3: CSARGRLNSYEQYF

size: -
D: -
J: TRBJ2-2
V: TRBV5-5
CDR3: CASSFSSGGRHTGELFF

size: few
D: TRBD1
J: TRBJ1-2
V: TRBV10-1
CDR3: CASSGWDRGNYGYTF

size: few
D: TRBD1
J: TRBJ1-1
V: TRBV4-2
CDR3: CASSPRGQGLINTEAFF

size: many
D: -
J: TRBJ1-2
V: TRBV12-3/TRBV12-4
CDR3: CASSLRNYGYTF

size: -
D: TRBD2
J: TRBJ2-3
V: TRBV2
CDR3: CASPMRGGTDTQYF

size: few
D: -
J: TRBJ1-1
V: TRBV4-2
CDR3: CASSPASENTEAFF

size: few
D: TRBD2
J: TRBJ2-5
V: TRBV29-1
CDR3: CSVLRGGETQYF

size: -
D: -
J: TRBJ2-1
V: TRBV5-6
CDR3: CASSLLRAGQGRGNEQFF

size: -
D: TRBD1
J: TRBJ1-2
V: TRBV2
CDR3: CASSDRDRGDDGYTF

size: -
D: TRBD1
J: TRBJ2-5
V: TRBV29-1
CDR3: CSAGDRAETQYF

size: -
D: TRBD2
J: TRBJ2-1
V: TRBV19
CDR3: CASRRPGGTSRAGWNNEQFF

size: -
D: -
J: TRBJ1-5
V: TRBV20-1
CDR3: CSAADTHGNQPQHF

size: -
D: -
J: TRBJ1-3
V: TRBV5-1
CDR3: CASSLAPGRIGNTIYF

size: -
D: TRBD1
J: TRBJ2-3
V: TRBV24-1
CDR3: CATSDWGQGYGDTQYF

size: few
D: -
J: TRBJ2-6
V: TRBV10-1
CDR3: CASSEAGSAGANVLTF

size: -
D: -
J: TRBJ1-2
V: TRBV6-1
CDR3: CASKFRAGTRNYGYTF